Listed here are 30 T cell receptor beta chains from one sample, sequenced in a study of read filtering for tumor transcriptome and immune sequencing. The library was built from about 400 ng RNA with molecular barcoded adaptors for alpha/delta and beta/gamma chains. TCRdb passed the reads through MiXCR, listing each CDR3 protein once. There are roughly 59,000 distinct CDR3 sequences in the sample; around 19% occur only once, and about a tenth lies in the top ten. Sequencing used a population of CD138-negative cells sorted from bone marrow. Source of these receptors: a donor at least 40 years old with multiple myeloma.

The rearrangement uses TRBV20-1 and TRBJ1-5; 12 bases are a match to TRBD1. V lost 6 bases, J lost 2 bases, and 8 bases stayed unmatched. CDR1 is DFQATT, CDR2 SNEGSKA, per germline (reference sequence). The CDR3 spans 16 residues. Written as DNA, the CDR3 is TGCAGTGCAAGGGGACAGGGGGCTAGCGGCAATCAGCCCCAGCATTTT. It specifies CSARGQGASGNQPQHF.

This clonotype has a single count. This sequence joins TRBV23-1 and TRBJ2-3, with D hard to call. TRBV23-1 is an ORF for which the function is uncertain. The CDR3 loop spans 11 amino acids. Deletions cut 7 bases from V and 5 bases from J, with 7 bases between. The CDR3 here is CASTHRDTQYF. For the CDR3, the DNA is TGCGCCAGCACCCACCGAGATACGCAGTATTTT.

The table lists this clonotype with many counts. The CDR3, as DNA: TGCGCCAGCAGCCACGCCGGGACTAGCGTGGAGACCCAGTACTTC. It translates to CASSHAGTSVETQYF. This chain joins TRBV5-1 and TRBJ2-5, with 10 bases aligning to TRBD2. This CDR3 has 15 amino acids. CDR1 is SGHRS, CDR2 YFSETQ, per germline. Unmatched junction bases numbered 8, after V lost 4 bases and J lost 5 bases.

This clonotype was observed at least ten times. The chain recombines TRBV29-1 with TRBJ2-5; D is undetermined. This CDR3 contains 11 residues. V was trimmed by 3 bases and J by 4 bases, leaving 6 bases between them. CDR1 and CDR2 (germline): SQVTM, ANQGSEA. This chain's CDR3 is CSVEVGETQYF. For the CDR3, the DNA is TGCAGCGTTGAGGTCGGAGAGACCCAGTACTTC.

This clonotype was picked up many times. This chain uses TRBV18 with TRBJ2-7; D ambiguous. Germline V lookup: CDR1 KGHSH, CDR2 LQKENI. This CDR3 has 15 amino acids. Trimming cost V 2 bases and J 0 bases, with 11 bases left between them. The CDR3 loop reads CASSPKSVPSYEQYF. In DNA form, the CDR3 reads TGTGCCAGCTCACCAAAATCAGTCCCCTCCTACGAGCAGTACTTC.

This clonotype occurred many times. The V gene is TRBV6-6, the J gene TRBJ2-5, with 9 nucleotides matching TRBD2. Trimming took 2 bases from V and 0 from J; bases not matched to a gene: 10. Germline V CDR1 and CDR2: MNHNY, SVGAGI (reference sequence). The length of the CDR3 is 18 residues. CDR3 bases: TGTGCCAGCAGTTACGGGGTTAGCGGGGGTTTGTACCAAGAGACCCAGTACTTC. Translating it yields CASSYGVSGGLYQETQYF.

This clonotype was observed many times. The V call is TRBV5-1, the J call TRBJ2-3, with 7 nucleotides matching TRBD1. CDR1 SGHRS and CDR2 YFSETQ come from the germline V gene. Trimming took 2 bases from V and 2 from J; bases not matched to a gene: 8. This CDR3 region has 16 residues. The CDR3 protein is CASSLTGQTYTDTQYF. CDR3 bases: TGCGCCAGCAGCTTAACGGGACAGACATACACAGATACGCAGTATTTT.

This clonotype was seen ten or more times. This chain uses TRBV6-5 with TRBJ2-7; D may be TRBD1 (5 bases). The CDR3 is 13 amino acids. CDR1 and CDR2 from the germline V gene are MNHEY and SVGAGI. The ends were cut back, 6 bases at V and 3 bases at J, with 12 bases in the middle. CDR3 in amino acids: CASRPDRVYEQYF. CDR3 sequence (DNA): TGTGCCAGCAGACCCGACAGAGTCTACGAGCAGTACTTC.

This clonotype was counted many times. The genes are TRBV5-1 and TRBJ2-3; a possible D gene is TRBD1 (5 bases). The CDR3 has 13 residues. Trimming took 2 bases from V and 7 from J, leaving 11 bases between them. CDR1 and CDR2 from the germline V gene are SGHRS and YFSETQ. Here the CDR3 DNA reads TGCGCCAGCAGCTTTGCCAGGGATCATACGCAGTATTTT. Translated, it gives CASSFARDHTQYF.

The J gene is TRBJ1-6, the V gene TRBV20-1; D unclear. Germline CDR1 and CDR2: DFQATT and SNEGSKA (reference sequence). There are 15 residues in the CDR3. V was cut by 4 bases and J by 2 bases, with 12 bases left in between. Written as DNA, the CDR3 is TGCAGTGCTACCCGCGTGGTTGCCTATAATTCACCCCTCCACTTT. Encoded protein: CSATRVVAYNSPLHF.

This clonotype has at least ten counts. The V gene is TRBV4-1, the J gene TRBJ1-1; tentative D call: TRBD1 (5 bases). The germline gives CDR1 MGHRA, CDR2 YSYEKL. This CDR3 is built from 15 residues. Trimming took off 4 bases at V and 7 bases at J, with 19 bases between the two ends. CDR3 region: CASSLTQQVGGEAFF. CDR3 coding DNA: TGCGCCAGCAGCCTAACTCAACAGGTTGGAGGTGAAGCTTTCTTT.

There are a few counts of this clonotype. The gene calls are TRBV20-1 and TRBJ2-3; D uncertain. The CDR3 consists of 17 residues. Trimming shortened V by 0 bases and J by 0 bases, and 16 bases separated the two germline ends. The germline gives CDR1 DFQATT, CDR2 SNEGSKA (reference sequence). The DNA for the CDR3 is TGCAGTGCTAGAGATTGGATGAAGGGTGCCAGCACAGATACGCAGTATTTT. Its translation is CSARDWMKGASTDTQYF.

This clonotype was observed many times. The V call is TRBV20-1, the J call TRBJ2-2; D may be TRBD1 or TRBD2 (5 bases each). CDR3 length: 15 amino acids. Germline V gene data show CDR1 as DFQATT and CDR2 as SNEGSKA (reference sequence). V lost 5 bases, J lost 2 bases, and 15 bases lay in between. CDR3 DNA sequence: TGCAGTGCTCTATCCGGGACCCACAACACCGGGGAGCTGTTTTTT. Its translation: CSALSGTHNTGELFF.

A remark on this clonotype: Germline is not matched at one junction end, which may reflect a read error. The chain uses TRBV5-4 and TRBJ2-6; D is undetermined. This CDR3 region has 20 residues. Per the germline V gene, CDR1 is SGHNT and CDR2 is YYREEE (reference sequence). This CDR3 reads CASSLGFGLGKKAGANVLTF. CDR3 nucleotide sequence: TGCGCCAGCAGCTTGGGGTTTGGTCTGGGGAAGAAGGCTGGGGCCAACGTCCTGACTTTC.

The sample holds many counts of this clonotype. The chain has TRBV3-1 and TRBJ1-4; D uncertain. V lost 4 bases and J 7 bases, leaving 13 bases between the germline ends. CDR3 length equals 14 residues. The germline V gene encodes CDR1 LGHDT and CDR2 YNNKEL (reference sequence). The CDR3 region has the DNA TGTGCCAGCAGCCTTACAAGCCGGGGTGAAAAACTGTTTTTT. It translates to CASSLTSRGEKLFF.

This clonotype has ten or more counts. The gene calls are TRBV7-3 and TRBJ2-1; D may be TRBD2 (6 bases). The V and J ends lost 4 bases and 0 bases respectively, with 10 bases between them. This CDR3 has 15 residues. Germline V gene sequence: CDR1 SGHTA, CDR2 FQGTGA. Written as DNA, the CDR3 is TGTGCCAGCAGCTATGCGGGGAGCTCCTACAATGAGCAGTTCTTC. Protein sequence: CASSYAGSSYNEQFF.

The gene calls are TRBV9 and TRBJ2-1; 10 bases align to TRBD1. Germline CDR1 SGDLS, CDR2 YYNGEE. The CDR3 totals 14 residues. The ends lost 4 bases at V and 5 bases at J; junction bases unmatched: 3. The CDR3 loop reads CASSRDRGHNEQFF. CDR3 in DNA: TGTGCCAGCAGCCGGGACAGGGGACACAATGAGCAGTTCTTC.

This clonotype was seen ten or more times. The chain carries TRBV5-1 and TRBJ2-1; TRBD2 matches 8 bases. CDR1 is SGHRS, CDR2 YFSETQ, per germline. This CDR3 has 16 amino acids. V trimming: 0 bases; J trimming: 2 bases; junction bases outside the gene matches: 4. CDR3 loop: CASSLAGGVAYNEQFF. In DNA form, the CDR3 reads TGCGCCAGCAGCTTGGCGGGAGGGGTGGCCTACAATGAGCAGTTCTTC.

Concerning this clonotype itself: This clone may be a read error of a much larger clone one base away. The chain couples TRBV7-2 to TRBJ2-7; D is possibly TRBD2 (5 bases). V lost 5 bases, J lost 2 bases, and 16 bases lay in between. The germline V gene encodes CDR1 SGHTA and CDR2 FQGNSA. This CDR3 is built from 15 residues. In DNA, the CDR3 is TGTGCCAGCAGCATACGGCGCGGGCGTACCTACGAGCAGTACTTC. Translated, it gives CASSIRRGRTYEQYF. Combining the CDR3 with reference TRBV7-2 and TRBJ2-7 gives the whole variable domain GAGVSQSPSNKVTEKGKDVELRCDPISGHTALYWYRQSLGQGLEFLIYFQGNSAPDKSGLPSDRFSAERTGGSVSTLTIQRTQQEDSAVYLCASSIRRGRTYEQYFGPGTRLTVT.

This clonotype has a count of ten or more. The DNA for the CDR3 is TGTGCCAGCAGCTTAAACAGGGTGGACACTGAAGCTTTCTTT. Translated: CASSLNRVDTEAFF. This chain connects TRBV7-9 to TRBJ1-1; weak D call: TRBD1 (6 bases). The CDR3 has 14 residues. Germline loops: CDR1 SEHNR, CDR2 FQNEAQ (reference sequence). Trimming removed 2 bases at V and 3 bases at J, with 10 bases between.

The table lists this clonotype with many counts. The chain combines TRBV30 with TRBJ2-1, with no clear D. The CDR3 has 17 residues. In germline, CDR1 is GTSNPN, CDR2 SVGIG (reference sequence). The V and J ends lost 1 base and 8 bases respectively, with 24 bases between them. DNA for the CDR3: TGTGCCTGGAGTGACCCCAAGTCTTATTCCCCGGTAGATGAGCAGTTCTTC. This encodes CAWSDPKSYSPVDEQFF.

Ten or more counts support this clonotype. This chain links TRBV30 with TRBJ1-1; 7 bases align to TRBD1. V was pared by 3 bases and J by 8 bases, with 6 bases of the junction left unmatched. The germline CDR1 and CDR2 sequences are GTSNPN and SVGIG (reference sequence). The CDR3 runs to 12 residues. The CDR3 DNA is TGTGCCTGGAGCCGGGGACAGTTGGAAGCTTTCTTT. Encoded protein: CAWSRGQLEAFF.

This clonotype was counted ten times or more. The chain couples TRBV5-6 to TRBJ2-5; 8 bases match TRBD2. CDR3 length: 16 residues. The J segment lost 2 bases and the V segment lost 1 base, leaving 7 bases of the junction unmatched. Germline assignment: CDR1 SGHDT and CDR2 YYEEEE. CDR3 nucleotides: TGTGCCAGCAGCTTGAGCGGGAGAGGCCAACAAGAGACCCAGTACTTC. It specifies CASSLSGRGQQETQYF.

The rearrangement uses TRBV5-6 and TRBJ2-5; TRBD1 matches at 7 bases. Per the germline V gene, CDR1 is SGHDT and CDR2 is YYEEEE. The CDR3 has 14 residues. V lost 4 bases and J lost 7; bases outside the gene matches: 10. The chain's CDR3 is CASSLRTGRGTQYF. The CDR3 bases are TGTGCCAGCAGCCTGCGGACAGGACGAGGGACCCAGTACTTC.

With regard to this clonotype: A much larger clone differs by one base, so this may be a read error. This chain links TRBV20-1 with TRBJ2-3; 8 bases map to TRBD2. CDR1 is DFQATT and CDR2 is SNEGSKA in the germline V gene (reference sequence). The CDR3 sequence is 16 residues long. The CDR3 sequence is CSAETGRGGRSDAQYF. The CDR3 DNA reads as TGCAGTGCCGAAACGGGTCGGGGGGGCCGTTCAGATGCGCAGTATTTT.

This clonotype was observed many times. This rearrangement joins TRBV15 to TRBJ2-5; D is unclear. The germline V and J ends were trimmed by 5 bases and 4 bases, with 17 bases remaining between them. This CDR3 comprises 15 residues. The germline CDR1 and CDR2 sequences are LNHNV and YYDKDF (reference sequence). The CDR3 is CATSRTLPPGETQYF. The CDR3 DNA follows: TGTGCCACCAGCCGGACCTTGCCCCCTGGAGAGACCCAGTACTTC.

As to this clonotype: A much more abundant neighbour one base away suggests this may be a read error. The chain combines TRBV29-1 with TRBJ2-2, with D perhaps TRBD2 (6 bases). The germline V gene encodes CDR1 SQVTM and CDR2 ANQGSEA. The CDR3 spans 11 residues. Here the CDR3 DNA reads TGCAGCGTTGGGGTGGGCGGGGAGCTGTCTTTT. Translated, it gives CSVGVGGELSF.

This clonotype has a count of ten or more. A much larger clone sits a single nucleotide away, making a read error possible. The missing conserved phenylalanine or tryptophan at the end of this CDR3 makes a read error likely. The CDR3 bases are TGCAGCGTTGAGAAGTTTACTGAAGCTTTCCTT. Amino acid sequence: CSVEKFTEAFL. V gene TRBV29-1 combines with J gene TRBJ1-1; no reliable D call. The germline gives CDR1 SQVTM, CDR2 ANQGSEA. The CDR3 loop spans 11 amino acids. The ends were cut back, 3 bases at V and 5 bases at J, with 7 bases in the middle.

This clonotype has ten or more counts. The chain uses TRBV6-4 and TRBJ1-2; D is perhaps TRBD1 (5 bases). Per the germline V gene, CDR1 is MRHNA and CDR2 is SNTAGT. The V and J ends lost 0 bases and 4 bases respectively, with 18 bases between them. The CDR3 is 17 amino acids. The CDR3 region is CASSDSITSGLRYGYTF. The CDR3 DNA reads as TGTGCCAGCAGTGACTCGATAACTTCGGGACTCCGCTATGGCTACACCTTC.

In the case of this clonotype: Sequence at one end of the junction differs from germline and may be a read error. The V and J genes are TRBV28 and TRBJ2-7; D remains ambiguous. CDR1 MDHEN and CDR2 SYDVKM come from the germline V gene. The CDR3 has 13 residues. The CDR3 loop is CASSLLGAHEQHF. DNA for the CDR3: TGTGCCAGCAGTTTATTAGGAGCCCACGAGCAGCACTTC.